The 10 T cell receptor beta chains given below trace back to one sample, sequenced in a study of blood T cell repertoires in COVID-19. The table came from immunoSEQ multiplex PCR; TCRdb's copy has only in-frame clones and leaves some out. This table has 200,000 to 250,000 clones, roughly 90% appearing once. Sequencing input: PBMCs or T cells enriched from blood (not recorded which). All receptors derive from a woman aged 30 to 39 who had recovered from COVID-19.

V usage is TRBV11-2 and J usage is TRBJ1-1, with D possibly being TRBD1 (6 bases). The CDR3 spans 15 residues. CDR1 is SGHAT and CDR2 is FQNNGV in the germline V gene. Trimming removed 4 bases at V and 0 bases at J, with 12 bases between. The CDR3 loop reads CASSSRGAMNTEAFF. The DNA for the CDR3 is TGTGCCAGCAGCTCTCGGGGGGCGATGAACACTGAAGCTTTCTTT.

The chain joins TRBV11-3 to TRBJ2-3; 8 bases match TRBD2. Germline V gives CDR1 SGHNT, CDR2 YENEEA. This CDR3 is 16 amino acids long. After removal of 5 bases from V and 4 bases from J, the junction contained 11 bases not matched to a gene. The CDR3 spells CASSRFGGGGSDTQYF. CDR3 DNA: TGTGCCAGCAGCCGTTTCGGGGGGGGCGGGTCAGATACGCAGTATTTT.

This rearrangement joins TRBV5-1 to TRBJ2-7; D ambiguous. This CDR3 comprises 13 residues. Trimming pared 0 bases from V and 5 bases from J, leaving 9 bases between. Germline loops: CDR1 SGHRS, CDR2 YFSETQ. The CDR3 region has the DNA TGCGCCAGCAGCTTGGGCGGCGTCGACGAGCAGTACTTC. As protein: CASSLGGVDEQYF.

DNA of the CDR3: TGTGCCAGCAGTTACTCGAGGGCAGTCAATCAGCCCCAGCATTTT. Translating it yields CASSYSRAVNQPQHF. The V and J genes are TRBV6-2 or TRBV6-3 and TRBJ1-5; no clear D gene. Trimming cost V 0 bases and J 3 bases, with 9 bases left between them. The CDR3 has 15 amino acids. Germline V gene sequence: CDR1 MNHEY, CDR2 SVGEGT.

The chain employs TRBV7-2 and TRBJ2-2; D is uncertain. The CDR3 spans 14 residues. Trimming removed 6 bases at V and 1 base at J, with 9 bases between. Looked up from germline, CDR1 is SGHTA and CDR2 is FQGNSA. This CDR3 reads CASRGTLNTGELFF. The CDR3 region has the DNA TGTGCCAGCAGGGGCACCCTGAACACCGGGGAGCTGTTTTTT. The variable domain in full, completed from reference TRBV7-2 and TRBJ2-2, reads GAGVSQSPSNKVTEKGKDVELRCDPISGHTALYWYRQSLGQGLEFLIYFQGNSAPDKSGLPSDRFSAERTGGSVSTLTIQRTQQEDSAVYLCASRGTLNTGELFFGEGSRLTVL.

This sequence joins TRBV3-1 (or the pseudogene TRBV3-2) and TRBJ1-1; maybe TRBD1 (5 bases). CDR1 is LGHDT and CDR2 is YNNKEL in the germline V gene (reference sequence). V lost 6 bases and J lost 2, with 10 bases in between. This CDR3 has 13 residues. DNA of the CDR3: TGTGCCAGCAGACCGACAGTCAACACTGAAGCTTTCTTT. This gives the protein CASRPTVNTEAFF.

J is TRBJ2-3 and V is TRBV19; 8 bases match TRBD2. The length of the CDR3 is 17 residues. Germline loops: CDR1 LNHDA, CDR2 SQIVND (reference sequence). V was pared by 7 bases and J by 3 bases, with 15 bases of the junction left unmatched. This CDR3 is CASTKSPGGRGTDTQYF. CDR3 nucleotides: TGTGCCAGTACCAAAAGTCCGGGAGGGCGGGGAACAGATACGCAGTATTTT. Full variable domain (outside the CDR3, taken from reference TRBV19 and TRBJ2-3): DGGITQSPKYLFRKEGQNVTLSCEQNLNHDAMYWYRQDPGQGLRLIYYSQIVNDFQKGDIAEGYSVSREKKESFPLTVTSAQKNPTAFYLCASTKSPGGRGTDTQYFGPGTRLTVL.

The chain joins TRBV24-1 to TRBJ2-1, with a possible D match to TRBD2 (6 bases). The CDR3 runs 14 residues. V lost 9 bases and J lost 4, with 15 bases in between. Germline V gives CDR1 KGHDR, CDR2 SFDVKD. CDR3 nucleotides: TGTGCCACCCGGGGCTCTAGCGCTTACAATGAGCAGTTCTTC. It is translated as CATRGSSAYNEQFF.

This rearrangement joins TRBV9 to TRBJ2-1; D call uncertain. In germline, CDR1 is SGDLS, CDR2 YYNGEE. CDR3 length: 14 amino acids. Trimming removed 2 bases at V and 5 bases at J, with 11 bases between. CDR3 DNA sequence: TGTGCCAGCAGCGTCTTGGTAACTGACAATGAGCAGTTCTTC. It codes for CASSVLVTDNEQFF.

In DNA, the CDR3 is TGTGCCAGTAGTATAGGGACAGGGAACTATGGCTACACCTTC. Protein product: CASSIGTGNYGYTF. The chain carries TRBV19 and TRBJ1-2; 8 bases are shared with TRBD1. The V segment lost 1 base and the J segment 2 bases; nucleotides outside the gene matches: 0. CDR1 is LNHDA, CDR2 SQIVND, per germline (reference sequence). The CDR3 is made up of 14 amino acids.